One and the same sample provided the 7 T cell receptor beta chains below, sequenced in a study of CXCR3-negative and CXCR3-positive naive CD8 T cells (dated by TCRdb to between 2018 and 2021). Reads for this sample came from a NextSeq 550. The Human TCR Profiling Kit (MiLaboratory) was used to prepare UMI-labeled 5' RACE TRB cDNA libraries. The reads went through TCRdb reprocessing, and each CDR3 protein sequence gets one entry with no DNA. Per the sample table, the count is under 7,500 distinct CDR3 sequences. 1.5% to 2% of the sample is in the top ten clones. Antigen specificity for these receptors is unknown. General study outcomes and caveats: Compared with CXCR3-negative naive cells, CXCR3-positive naive cells had TRB CDR3s with higher hydrophobicity (lower Kidera factor 4), lower energy, and higher strength and volume indices.

Sequencing was carried out using naive CXCR3+ CD8+ T cells from blood. The sample's cell subset or site label, decoded: CD45RO-CCR7+CD27+CD95- naive CD8+ T cells expressing CXCR3 (TNR3+). These receptors originate from a human donor in good health. Some clones in this sample may be carry-over from other donors' samples.

V and J are TRBV20-1 and TRBJ1-1. CDR1 DFQATT and CDR2 SNEGSKA come from the germline V gene (reference sequence). The CDR3 loop spans 13 amino acids. This CDR3 reads CSARRPGSTEAFF.

V gene TRBV7-3 combines with J gene TRBJ2-7; TCRdb outputs TRBD2, but without DNA this stays unchecked. The CDR3 runs 15 residues. Germline V gene lookup returns CDR1 SGHTA and CDR2 FQGTGA. CDR3: CASSLERETLYEQYF.

The rearrangement joins TRBV29-1 to TRBJ1-5; the TRBD1 assignment by TCRdb is unverifiable without DNA. Germline V gene lookup returns CDR1 SQVTM and CDR2 ANQGSEA. The length of the CDR3 is 11 residues. Here the CDR3 reads CSVEAEGAQHF.

The CDR3 loop reads CASSQGDIRAGGNTIYF. This chain connects TRBV4-2 to TRBJ1-3; TCRdb lists TRBD1, though no DNA is available to test this call. Germline CDR1 and CDR2: LGHNA and YNFKEQ. This CDR3 has 17 amino acids.

The chain is built from TRBV29-1 and TRBJ1-2. Germline V gives CDR1 SQVTM, CDR2 ANQGSEA. This CDR3 contains 12 residues. This CDR3 reads CSVATSNYGYTF.

This clonotype is labeled medium-sized based on frequency. The rearrangement joins TRBV29-1 to TRBJ2-7. The CDR3 contains 11 residues. Per germline, CDR1 SQVTM and CDR2 ANQGSEA. CDR3 amino acids: CSLDGSYEQYF.

This chain links TRBV6-2 or TRBV6-3 with TRBJ1-1; lacking DNA, the TRBD1 call made by TCRdb goes unchecked. Germline CDR1 and CDR2: MNHEY and SVGEGT. This CDR3 contains 15 residues. The CDR3 spells CASSYHKGRITEAFF.